This paragraph reports one TCR beta chain. The antigen remains undetermined. Germline-derived CDR1 and CDR2 are SNHLY and FYNNEI. The CDR3 length is 12 residues. V lost 7 bases to trimming and J lost 12 bases, with 19 bases between them. The entry originates in a study of beta chain features in type 1 diabetes. Looking at the study overall: When patients were set against healthy donors, age, gender and cell yields were similar. Study outcomes and limitations: Among patients with Type 1 diabetes, TCRB CDR3s were moderately but significantly shorter in every one of the four CD4+ subsets.

Expressed TCRB transcripts were sequenced because the isolated RNA had all been reverse transcribed beforehand. Using immunoSEQ multiplex PCR, the repertoire was profiled, and TCRdb retains in-frame clones only, with some absent. Of hundreds of thousands of clones listed, roughly 31% are singletons. Sampling consisted of one heparinised blood draw per donor, averaging roughly 100 mL. Every sorted population was more than 95% pure. The chain employs TRBV2 and TRBJ2-7, with TRBD2 as a possible D gene (6 bases). The sequenced sample consisted of naive CD4+ T cells from blood. The TCR comes from a man aged 18 to 30 in good health. CDR3 in DNA: TGTGCCAGCACGCGGACTACCTTATCTCGGTACTTC. Translated: CASTRTTLSRYF.